The clone carrying this TCR beta chain was recorded only once. Clones were sequenced by immunoSEQ multiplex PCR, and TCRdb holds only the in-frame ones, with some missing. The sample has about 87,000 clones; about 71% are singletons. V was shortened by 4 bases and J by 4 bases, with 23 bases between the two germline ends. This CDR3 region has 17 residues. Germline V lookup: CDR1 SGDLS, CDR2 YYNGEE. These data come from a study of blood T cell repertoires in COVID-19. Study-level information: Samples representing acute and convalescent COVID-19 were sourced from the United States, Italy and Spain. PBMCs, B-cell-depleted T cells, or T cells provided the cDNA or gDNA that made up the material.

What was sequenced was peripheral blood. The rearrangement links TRBV9 to TRBJ1-2; TRBD1 might be the D (6 bases). The receptor was derived from a woman in her fifties or sixties with acute or convalescent COVID-19. The chain's CDR3 is CASSPYSTTGSSYGYTF. The CDR3 nucleotides are TGTGCCAGCAGCCCTTATTCCACGACAGGTTCATCCTATGGCTACACCTTC.